This T cell receptor (beta chain) stems from a study of T cell clonality in common variable immunodeficiency (dated by TCRdb to about 2015). What the work shows at the level of the full study, not this receptor alone: Fewer TCRbeta clones were shared among CVID subjects than among healthy controls (p < 0.0001). Compared with healthy controls, CVID subjects showed increased TCRbeta clonality (t-test p = 0.018), a feature most characteristic of about a third of subjects. According to the authors, figuring out what caused the increased clonality in CVID would require sequencing the repertoires of T cell subpopulations. Correlations of repertoire features with clinical complications were constrained by heterogeneity among patients within the CVID cohort. Even though DNA input was equal, the average per sample came to 75,000 to 95,000 unique sequences for controls compared with roughly 30,000 for CVID samples. Fewer deletions and N-nucleotide insertions were reportedly observed in CVID TCRbeta sequences, and highly modified clones with 13 or more V deletions were reportedly absent from CVID TCRbeta sequences.

For sequencing, equivalent amounts of genomic DNA were input from CVID and control samples. For every sample, a 60 bp segment covering the rearranged TCRbeta CDR3 region was amplified and then sequenced. The immunoSEQ assay, a bias-corrected multiplex PCR combined with high-throughput sequencing, was used for TCRbeta amplification. The study's processing was this. Every unique nucleotide sequence counted as a clone and was annotated with V, D and J genes, copy number and frequency. Sequences were labeled productive if in frame, and non-productive if out of frame or containing stop codons. As previously described, clonality was calculated on the basis of Shannon's entropy. Mean CDR3 Kyte-Doolittle hydropathy was derived from the predicted amino acid sequences of productive clones. Hierarchical clustering of scaled V gene usage was performed with the R hclust function using Manhattan distance and complete linkage. To assess clone sharing by CDR3 amino acid sequence, 12 repertoires per group were resampled over 100 rounds. The repertoires were searched for 70 published EBV-specific TCRbeta sequences and roughly 250 published CMV-specific TCRbeta sequences. Analysis left out two CVID samples that produced under 10,000 sequences, so approximately 40 CVID repertoires remained. Entries here come from immuneACCESS through TCRdb and include only in-frame sequences with V and J called. Some clones fail to appear in such tables; in the studies checked, an unresolved V gene covers under half of the shortfall, and the cause of the remainder is unknown. The V and J calls and clone size were taken over from that table, and D and trimming were inferred from the DNA. The sample features 25,000 to 30,000 clones, and none is a singleton. The ten largest clones take up 3% to 3.5% of the sample.

For CDR1 and CDR2, the germline V gene lists MNHEY and SVGEGT. Its CDR3 holds 13 amino acids, cysteine through phenylalanine. The DNA has 30 bases, all within the CDR3, and is read from base 1. Standard criteria were used to diagnose CVID, namely serum IgG, IgA and/or IgM reduced below the normal range together with specific antibody deficiency. There were 44 subjects in the CVID group (about 29 male and around 15 female), ranging in age from about 9 to 65 years, with a mean age of around 39. Predominantly Caucasian heritage was noted among both the CVID patients and the healthy controls. Replacement immunoglobulin therapy had been administered to all CVID subjects for at least one year at the time of study participation. No CVID subject was ill or taking immunomodulatory or immunosuppressive medication when blood was collected. Heparinized peripheral whole blood samples of about 5 to 9 ml were collected from each donor. Genomic DNA from adults with common variable immune deficiency (CVID) and from healthy adult controls was used to sequence TCRbeta CDR3 repertoires. To isolate peripheral blood mononuclear cells, diluted blood was subjected to density centrifugation over Hypaque 1077 or Ficoll-Paque. Unsorted mononuclear cells served as the source of genomic DNA, which was extracted either by Qiagen column purification or by a centrifugation-based method.

This clone has more than one count but fewer than ten. Its binding antigen is unknown. From the germline J gene comes the end of the CDR3, since the read stops 3 residues before it. This TCR was sampled from a human donor with common variable immunodeficiency. This chain is built from TRBV6-2 or TRBV6-3 and TRBJ1-2; a stretch of 9 junction bases matches TRBD1. Sequencing was done on a sample of peripheral blood mononuclear cells. For the CDR3, the sequence is CASSSTGGWGYTF. The sequenced CDR3 bases are TGTGCCAGCAGTTCCACAGGGGGCTGGGGC.